This is a list of T cell receptor beta chains from one sample in a study of cytomegalovirus exposure and HLA in healthy donors. Generated by immunoSEQ multiplex PCR, the TCRdb table keeps only in-frame clones and is missing some. In the table there are 100,000 or so clones, more than 9.5% of which are singletons. The source material was PBMCs. All receptors derive from a man aged 35-49 years in good health and CMV-seropositive. Each CDR3 is given with its conserved first and last residue. Fields, in order: J gene, V gene, clone size, D gene, CDR3 DNA, CDR3 protein. A D gene is named only where the DNA matches it firmly. The size field is filled for only some rows; it gives once, few, many or a size class.

TRBJ1-2	TRBV11-2	few	-	TGTGCCAGCAGCTTAGACAGCTATGGCTACACCTTC	CASSLDSYGYTF
TRBJ1-1	TRBV18	-	-	TGTGCCAGCTCAGCGAGGATAAAAACCGAAGCTTTCTTT	CASSARIKTEAFF
TRBJ2-3	TRBV7-9	-	-	TGTGCCAGCAGCCTTACCACTAGGATAGGAACAGATACGCAGTATTTT	CASSLTTRIGTDTQYF
TRBJ1-5	TRBV6-6	few	TRBD1	TGTGCCAGCGCGTCCGGGACAGGGGCTTTTCAGCCCCAGCATTTT	CASASGTGAFQPQHF
TRBJ2-2	TRBV5-1	few	TRBD2	TGCGCCAGCAGCGCTAGGACTAGCGGGGACGGGGAGCTGTTTTTT	CASSARTSGDGELFF
TRBJ1-1	TRBV11-3	-	-	TGTGCCAGCAGCTTAGAAACAGGGCCAGCTTTCTTT	CASSLETGPAFF
TRBJ2-3	TRBV30	-	TRBD2	TGTGCCCTCGGACTAGCGGGGCCTAGCACAGATACGCAGTATTTT	CALGLAGPSTDTQYF
TRBJ1-1	TRBV19	few	TRBD1	TGTGCCAGTAGTCCTAGGGACAGGGAAGCTTTCTTT	CASSPRDREAFF
TRBJ2-2	TRBV19	-	-	TGTGCCAGTAGTTTAGCCCGGGCCCGGGGAGCTTACGGGGAGCTGTTTTTT	CASSLARARGAYGELFF
TRBJ1-5	TRBV30	few	-	TGTGCCGCCGACTTTAGCAATCAGCCCCAGCATTTT	CAADFSNQPQHF
TRBJ1-1	TRBV6-5	-	TRBD1	TGTGCCAGCGGACAGGGGGCTAATACTGAAGCCTTCTTT	CASGQGANTEAFF
TRBJ2-1	TRBV7-9	-	TRBD2	TGTGCCAGCAGCTCAGGACCTCTCGCGGGAGTATCCTACAATGAGCAGTTCTTC	CASSSGPLAGVSYNEQFF
TRBJ1-1	TRBV18	few	TRBD1	TGTGCCAGCTCACCGAGACTGGACAGGGGGCGGAGGAACTCTGAAGCTTTCTTT	CASSPRLDRGRRNSEAFF
TRBJ1-5	TRBV28	few	-	TGTGCCAGCAACATGGACAACAATCAGCCCCAGCATTTT	CASNMDNNQPQHF
TRBJ2-2	TRBV30	few	-	TGTGCCTGGGTTCGAACAGTGGGCACCGGGGAGCTGTTTTTT	CAWVRTVGTGELFF
TRBJ2-4	TRBV7-2	-	-	TGTGCCAGCAGCAGGAGAGGCACGTTAGCCAAAAACATTCAGTACTTC	CASSRRGTLAKNIQYF
TRBJ1-2	TRBV10-3	-	TRBD1	TGTGCCATCATGGGACAGGGGAACTATGGCTACACCTTC	CAIMGQGNYGYTF
TRBJ1-5	TRBV21-1	-	-	TGTGCCAGCAGCAGTCCCACTGGCAATCAGCCCCAGCATTTT	CASSSPTGNQPQHF
TRBJ1-1	TRBV5-6	-	-	TGTGCCAGCAGCTTGGGAGCTCTCCGGGAAGGGAACACTGAAGCTTTCTTT	CASSLGALREGNTEAFF
TRBJ2-7	TRBV15	-	-	TGTGCCACCAGCAGTTCACTTCGCCCCTACGAGCAGTACTTC	CATSSSLRPYEQYF
TRBJ1-1	TRBV5-1	-	TRBD1	TGCGCCAGCAGCTTTGGGACAGGGGGCGCGGGTAGTGAAGCTTTCTTT	CASSFGTGGAGSEAFF
TRBJ2-7	TRBV2	-	-	TGTGCCAGCAGTGAAGTGCGGGTGCCTTACTACGAGCAGTACTTC	CASSEVRVPYYEQYF
TRBJ2-6	TRBV9	-	-	TGTGCCAGCAGCGTGGTTGGGGCCTCCCCTGGGGCCAACGTCCTGACTTTC	CASSVVGASPGANVLTF
TRBJ1-4	TRBV6-5	few	-	TGTGCCAGCAGTGCAGGGCCCGAAAAACTGTTTTTT	CASSAGPEKLFF
TRBJ1-1	TRBV29-1	few	-	TGCAGCTTCCTGACAGCTTTGAACACTGAAGCTTTCTTT	CSFLTALNTEAFF
TRBJ1-2	TRBV4-3	few	TRBD1	TGCGCCAGCAGCCTGTTCCTACAATCCTGGACAGGGCGAAGCTATGGCTACACCTTC	CASSLFLQSWTGRSYGYTF
TRBJ2-7	TRBV28	few	TRBD1	TGTGCCAGCAGCGGAGCGGCAGGGGGCCCGTACGAGCAGTACTTC	CASSGAAGGPYEQYF
TRBJ2-1	TRBV19	few	TRBD2	TGTGCCAGTAGTATCGGAGGACTAGCGGGAGGAGCTGATGAGCAGTTCTTC	CASSIGGLAGGADEQFF
TRBJ2-5	TRBV5-1	few	-	TGCGCCAGCAGCTTGGCCGGGAGAACTAGGGAAGAGACCCAGTACTTC	CASSLAGRTREETQYF
TRBJ1-1	TRBV29-1	few	TRBD1	TGCAGCGTTGGTTGGGACAGCGAGATGAACACTGAAGCTTTCTTT	CSVGWDSEMNTEAFF
TRBJ1-5	TRBV6-6	-	TRBD1	TGTGCCAGCAGTTGGGGAGGGACAGGGAATCAGCCCCAGCATTTT	CASSWGGTGNQPQHF
TRBJ2-7	TRBV11-2	-	TRBD1	TGTGCCAGCAGCTTAAGGGGGGCCGGGACAGGGGGATACGAGCAGTACTTC	CASSLRGAGTGGYEQYF
TRBJ2-1	TRBV21-1	few	-	TGTGCCAACACCCGATCTGGCTACAATGAGCAGTTCTTC	CANTRSGYNEQFF
TRBJ2-3	TRBV6-1	few	TRBD1	TGTGCCAGCAGTGGGGGACAGGGGATCACAGATACGCAGTATTTT	CASSGGQGITDTQYF
TRBJ1-3	TRBV25-1	-	-	TGTGCCAGCAGGAGCTCTGGAAACACCATATATTTT	CASRSSGNTIYF
TRBJ2-3	TRBV7-2	few	-	TGTGCCAGCAGCTTACGGAGACTAGGTGGACAAACGCAGTATTTT	CASSLRRLGGQTQYF
TRBJ2-7	TRBV6-1	-	TRBD1	TGTGCCAGCAGTGTAGACAGGGGGAACTACGAGCAGTACTTC	CASSVDRGNYEQYF
TRBJ2-7	TRBV30	-	-	TGTGCCTGGACCCGGACAGCTCCCAACCTGGGAGACGAGCAGTACTTC	CAWTRTAPNLGDEQYF
TRBJ2-2	TRBV7-9	-	-	TGTGCCAGCAGCGTCCCCCAGTCACTAGCTAACACCGGGGAGCTGTTTTTT	CASSVPQSLANTGELFF
TRBJ2-1	TRBV5-4	few	TRBD2	TGTGCCAGCAGCTCCCCGGGACTAGGATCCTACAATGAGCAGTTCTTC	CASSSPGLGSYNEQFF
TRBJ2-2	TRBV6-6	-	-	TGTGCCAGCAGTTACACCTCTGAGGACGGGGAGCTGTTTTTT	CASSYTSEDGELFF
TRBJ2-7	TRBV5-1	few	TRBD1	TGCGCCAGCAGTTGGACAGGGACCACCTACGAGCAGTACTTC	CASSWTGTTYEQYF
TRBJ2-1	TRBV2	many	TRBD2	TGTGCCACCCGGTGGGCGGGAGAGGACAATGAGCAGTTCTTC	CATRWAGEDNEQFF
TRBJ2-7	TRBV7-8	-	TRBD1	TGTGCCAGCAGCTTAGGGACAGGGGAGATCTACGAGCAGTACTTC	CASSLGTGEIYEQYF
TRBJ2-7	TRBV7-9	few	TRBD1	TGTGCCAGCAGCTATGGACAGGGGAGCTCCTACGAGCAGTACTTC	CASSYGQGSSYEQYF
TRBJ2-5	TRBV6-5	few	TRBD1	TGTGCCAGCAGTTACCTACAGGGGGCAGAGACCCAGTACTTC	CASSYLQGAETQYF